This passage covers 13 T cell receptor beta chains from one sample sequenced in a study of blood T cell repertoires in COVID-19 (TCRdb year 2020). Libraries came from the immunoSEQ multiplex PCR assay. The table comes from immuneACCESS by way of TCRdb, which keeps in-frame sequences with V and J called. Part of the clones is missing from these tables; in studies checked, under half for an unresolved V gene and the rest for unknown reasons. The sample yields approximately 170,000 clones; 70% to 85% were counted once. The top ten clones comprise around an eighth of the sample. Sample: peripheral blood. Every receptor here comes from a woman in her fifties or sixties with acute or convalescent COVID-19.

The rearrangement joins TRBV19 to TRBJ2-2; TRBD1 is a possible D gene (6 bases). The CDR3 is 15 residues long. V was pared by 9 bases and J by 6 bases, with 20 bases between. Germline V gives CDR1 LNHDA, CDR2 SQIVND (reference sequence). The CDR3 loop is CASKNMPGTPGELFF. The CDR3 DNA is TGTGCCAGCAAGAATATGCCGGGGACACCCGGGGAGCTGTTTTTT.

The chain is built from TRBV12-5 and TRBJ2-2; possible D gene TRBD1, 6 bases. The germline CDR1 and CDR2 sequences are LGHNT and FRNRAP. The CDR3 extends over 15 amino acids. V lost 4 bases, J lost 7 bases, and 16 bases lay in between. The CDR3 sequence: CASGSRDNEIGELFF. The DNA for the CDR3 is TGTGCTAGTGGTTCTCGGGACAATGAAATCGGGGAGCTGTTTTTT.

The chain combines TRBV2 with TRBJ2-7; unclear D gene. The V end lost 4 bases, the J end lost 2 bases, and 15 bases lay between the germline ends. CDR1 is SNHLY, CDR2 FYNNEI, per germline. The CDR3 consists of 15 residues. The CDR3 nucleotides read TGTGCCAGCAGTGGCCAGTCGAACCCCCCCTACGAGCAGTACTTC. This translates into CASSGQSNPPYEQYF. Drawing the rest from reference TRBV2 and TRBJ2-7, the complete variable domain is EPEVTQTPSHQVTQMGQEVILRCVPISNHLYFYWYRQILGQKVEFLVSFYNNEISEKSEIFDDQFSVERPDGSNFTLKIRSTKLEDSAMYFCASSGQSNPPYEQYFGPGTRLTVT.

V is TRBV6-6 and J is TRBJ1-2; D may be TRBD1 (6 bases). Trimming pared 7 bases from V and 14 bases from J, leaving 23 bases between. Germline loops: CDR1 MNHNY, CDR2 SVGAGI (reference sequence). The CDR3 totals 13 residues. This CDR3 is CASTHGTSPGETF. CDR3 sequence (DNA): TGTGCCAGCACCCACGGGACAAGCCCCGGGGAAACCTTC.

The chain combines TRBV5-5 with TRBJ1-1; tentatively, D is TRBD1 (6 bases). The V end was cut by 4 bases, the J end by 0 bases, with 13 bases between. CDR1 is SGHKS and CDR2 is YYEKEE in the germline V gene (reference sequence). The CDR3 consists of 15 residues. DNA for the CDR3: TGTGCCAGCAGCCCATCGACAGGATTGAACACTGAAGCTTTCTTT. Protein product: CASSPSTGLNTEAFF.

This clone was observed at least ten times. V usage is TRBV25-1 and J usage is TRBJ1-5; 7 nucleotides agree with TRBD1. Germline-derived CDR1 and CDR2 are MGHDK and SYGVNS. This CDR3 is built from 15 residues. The V segment lost 8 bases and the J segment 0 bases; nucleotides outside the gene matches: 7. CDR3 DNA sequence: TGTGCCAGCCAAGAGCAGGGGGGTAGCAATCAGCCCCAGCATTTT. Its protein is CASQEQGGSNQPQHF.

The rearrangement uses TRBV28 and TRBJ1-2; weak D call: TRBD1 (5 bases). This CDR3 contains 12 residues. V was clipped by 2 bases and J by 8 bases, with 9 bases between them. Germline V gives CDR1 MDHEN, CDR2 SYDVKM. The CDR3 loop is CASSLQGFGYTF. CDR3 in DNA: TGTGCCAGCAGTTTACAGGGCTTCGGCTACACCTTC.

The rearrangement joins TRBV27 to TRBJ2-1, with 11 bases identical to TRBD2. V was pared by 5 bases and J by 4 bases, with 7 bases of the junction left unmatched. Germline V gives CDR1 MNHEY, CDR2 SMNVEV (reference sequence). The CDR3 consists of 16 residues. The CDR3, as DNA: TGTGCCAGCAGTGGGCCGGGACTAGCGGCGTACAATGAGCAGTTCTTC. Translation gives CASSGPGLAAYNEQFF.

The rearrangement joins TRBV14 to TRBJ1-4; unclear D gene. CDR1 and CDR2 (germline): SGHDN, FVKESK. This CDR3 comprises 13 residues. Trimming stripped 1 base from V and 4 bases from J, with 4 bases between. The CDR3 nucleotides are TGTGCCAGCAGCCAAGGGAGTAATGAAAAACTGTTTTTT. It is translated as CASSQGSNEKLFF.

This chain joins TRBV6-1 and TRBJ1-5; D perhaps matches TRBD1 (5 bases). The CDR3 extends over 16 amino acids. Trimming pared 3 bases from V and 4 bases from J, leaving 16 bases between. In germline, CDR1 is MNHNS, CDR2 SASEGT. The CDR3 spells CASSEAQGLGNQPQHF. The CDR3 nucleotides read TGTGCCAGCAGTGAGGCCCAGGGTTTGGGGAATCAGCCCCAGCATTTT.

The chain has TRBV5-5 and TRBJ2-7, with D possibly TRBD2 on 5 matching bases. The germline V gene encodes CDR1 SGHKS and CDR2 YYEKEE (reference sequence). The CDR3 runs to 14 residues. The ends were cut back, 4 bases at V and 2 bases at J, with 13 bases in the middle. The CDR3 DNA sequence: TGTGCCAGCAGCCCCTCGGGAATTACCTACGAGCAGTACTTC. This encodes CASSPSGITYEQYF.

This chain uses TRBV7-2 with TRBJ2-1, with 10 bases matching TRBD2. The CDR3 runs to 15 residues. Losses at the gene ends were 4 bases for V and 4 bases for J; bases not matched to a gene: 4. Germline V gene lookup returns CDR1 SGHTA and CDR2 FQGNSA. The CDR3 DNA reads TGTGCCAGCAGCTCGACTAGCGGGTTTTACAATGAGCAGTTCTTC. This sequence encodes CASSSTSGFYNEQFF. The full variable domain, its missing parts supplied by reference TRBV7-2 and TRBJ2-1, is GAGVSQSPSNKVTEKGKDVELRCDPISGHTALYWYRQSLGQGLEFLIYFQGNSAPDKSGLPSDRFSAERTGGSVSTLTIQRTQQEDSAVYLCASSSTSGFYNEQFFGPGTRLTVL.

The chain joins TRBV18 to TRBJ1-2; the match to TRBD1 covers 7 bases. Germline V gene lookup returns CDR1 KGHSH and CDR2 LQKENI. With V trimmed by 4 bases and J by 4 bases, 12 bases remained unmatched. The CDR3 totals 16 residues. The CDR3 loop reads CASSREAGTAIYGYTF. The CDR3 region has the DNA TGTGCCAGCTCACGGGAGGCCGGGACAGCTATCTATGGCTACACCTTC.